This T cell receptor (beta chain) derives from a study of blood T cells in healthy people across ages. The amount of total RNA extracted per sample was at least 6 micrograms. This clonotype showed up just a few times. The CDR3 extends over 16 amino acids. V was shortened by 5 bases and J by 11 bases, with 24 bases between the two germline ends. Germline assignment: CDR1 SGHTA and CDR2 FQGNSA. For the second PCR, which ran for about 7 to 11 cycles, a sample-barcoded 5' primer and a J-beta primer mix were used. MiXCR was run by TCRdb on the 5' RACE reads, yielding one entry per CDR3 protein. The sample has over 500,000 distinct CDR3 sequences, about 26% seen once. The same sample was also used in a study of T cells of mothers and their children. Per that paper: Mothers gave over 8 million TCR beta CDR3 reads each, and children roughly 3 million each.

The chain is built from TRBV7-2 and TRBJ1-4, with D perhaps TRBD1 (5 bases). The clonotype was recovered from a boy aged 2 to 10 in good health. The specimen sequenced was blood. The CDR3 protein is CASSPTTHPNRWKLFF. The DNA of the CDR3 is TGTGCCAGCAGCCCTACGACCCACCCCAACAGGTGGAAACTGTTTTTT.